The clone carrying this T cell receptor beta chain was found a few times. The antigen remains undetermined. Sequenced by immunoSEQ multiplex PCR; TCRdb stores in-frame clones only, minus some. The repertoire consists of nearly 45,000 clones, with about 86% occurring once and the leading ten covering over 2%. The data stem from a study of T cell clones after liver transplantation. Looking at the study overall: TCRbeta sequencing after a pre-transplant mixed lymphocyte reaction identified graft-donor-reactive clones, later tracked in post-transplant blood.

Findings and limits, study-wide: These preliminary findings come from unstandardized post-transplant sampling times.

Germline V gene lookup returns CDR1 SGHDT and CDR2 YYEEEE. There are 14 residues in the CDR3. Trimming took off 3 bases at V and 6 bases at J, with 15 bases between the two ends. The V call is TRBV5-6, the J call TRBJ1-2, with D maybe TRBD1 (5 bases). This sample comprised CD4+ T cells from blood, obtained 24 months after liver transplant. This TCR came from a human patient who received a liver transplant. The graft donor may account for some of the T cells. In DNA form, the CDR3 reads TGTGCCAGCAGCTCCATCAGGGCCGGCCATGGCTACACCTTC. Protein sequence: CASSSIRAGHGYTF.